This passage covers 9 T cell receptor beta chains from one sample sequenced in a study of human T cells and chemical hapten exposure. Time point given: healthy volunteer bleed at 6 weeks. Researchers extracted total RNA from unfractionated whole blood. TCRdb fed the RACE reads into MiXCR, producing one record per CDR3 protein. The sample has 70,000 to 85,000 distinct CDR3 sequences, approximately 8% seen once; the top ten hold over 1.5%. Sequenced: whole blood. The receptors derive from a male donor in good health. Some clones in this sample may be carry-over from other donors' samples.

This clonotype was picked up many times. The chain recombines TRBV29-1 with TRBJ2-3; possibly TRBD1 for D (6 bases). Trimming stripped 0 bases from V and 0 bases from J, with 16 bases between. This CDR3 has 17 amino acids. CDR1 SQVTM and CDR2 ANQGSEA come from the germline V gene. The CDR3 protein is CSVEDRTGPFSTDTQYF. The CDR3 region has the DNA TGCAGCGTTGAAGATCGTACAGGGCCTTTTAGCACAGATACGCAGTATTTT.

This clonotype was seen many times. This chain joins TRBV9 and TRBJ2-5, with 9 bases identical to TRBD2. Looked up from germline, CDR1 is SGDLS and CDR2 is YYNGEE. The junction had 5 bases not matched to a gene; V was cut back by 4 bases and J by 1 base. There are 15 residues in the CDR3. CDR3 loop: CASSPAGGFQETQYF. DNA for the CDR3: TGTGCCAGCAGCCCAGCGGGAGGATTCCAAGAGACCCAGTACTTC.

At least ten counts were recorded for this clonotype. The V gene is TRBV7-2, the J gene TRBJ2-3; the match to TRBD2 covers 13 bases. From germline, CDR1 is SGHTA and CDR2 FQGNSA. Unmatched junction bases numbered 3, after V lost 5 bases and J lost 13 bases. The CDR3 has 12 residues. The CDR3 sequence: CASSRTSGGKYF. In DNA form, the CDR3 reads TGTGCCAGCAGCCGGACTAGCGGGGGCAAGTATTTT.

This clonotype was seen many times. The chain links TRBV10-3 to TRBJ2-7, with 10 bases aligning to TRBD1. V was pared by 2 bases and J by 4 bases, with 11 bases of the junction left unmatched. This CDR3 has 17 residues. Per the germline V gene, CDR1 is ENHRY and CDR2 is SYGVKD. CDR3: CAISELSLGTGAYEQYF. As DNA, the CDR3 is TGTGCCATCAGTGAGCTCAGTCTCGGGACAGGGGCGTACGAGCAGTACTTC.

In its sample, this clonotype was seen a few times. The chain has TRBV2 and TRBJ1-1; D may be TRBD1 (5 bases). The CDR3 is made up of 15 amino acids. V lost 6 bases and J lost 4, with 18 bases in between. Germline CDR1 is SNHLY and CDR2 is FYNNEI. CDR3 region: CASRNGRRGTTEAFF. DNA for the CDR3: TGTGCCAGCAGGAATGGGCGGAGGGGCACCACTGAAGCTTTCTTT.

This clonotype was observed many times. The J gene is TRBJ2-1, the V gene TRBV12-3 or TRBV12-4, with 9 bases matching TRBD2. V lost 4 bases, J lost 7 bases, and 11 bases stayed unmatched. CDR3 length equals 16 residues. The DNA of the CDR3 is TGTGCCAGCAGTTCCCCGGCGGGAGGGCCGAGGAATGAGCAGTTCTTC. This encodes CASSSPAGGPRNEQFF.

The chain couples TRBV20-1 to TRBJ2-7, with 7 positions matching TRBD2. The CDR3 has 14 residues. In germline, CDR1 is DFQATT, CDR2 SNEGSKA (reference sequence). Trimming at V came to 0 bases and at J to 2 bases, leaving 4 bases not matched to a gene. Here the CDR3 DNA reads TGCAGTGCTAGAGATCCGGGGGGAGCCTACGAGCAGTACTTC. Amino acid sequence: CSARDPGGAYEQYF.

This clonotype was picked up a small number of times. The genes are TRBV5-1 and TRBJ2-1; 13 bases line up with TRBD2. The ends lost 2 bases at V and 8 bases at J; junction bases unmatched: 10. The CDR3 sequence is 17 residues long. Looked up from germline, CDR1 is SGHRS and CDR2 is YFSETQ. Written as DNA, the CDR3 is TGCGCCAGCAGCTTTACTAGCGGGAGGGCACCTGGGGATGAGCAGTTCTTC. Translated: CASSFTSGRAPGDEQFF.

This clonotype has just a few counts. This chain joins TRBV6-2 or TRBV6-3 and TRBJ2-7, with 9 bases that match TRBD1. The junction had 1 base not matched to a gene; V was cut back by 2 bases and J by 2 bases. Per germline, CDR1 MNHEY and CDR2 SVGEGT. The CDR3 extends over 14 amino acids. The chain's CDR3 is CASSYGTGPYEQYF. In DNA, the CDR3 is TGTGCCAGCAGTTACGGGACAGGGCCCTACGAGCAGTACTTC.